A single sample gave rise to the 18 T cell receptor beta chains below, sequenced in a study of OX40 agonist ivuxolimab in advanced cancers. Profiling relied on immunoSEQ multiplex PCR, and the TCRdb table lists in-frame clones only, not all of them. The sample includes 100,000 or so clones, under 95% seen only once; the top ten take 3% to 3.5%. The sequencing used CD4+ or CD8+ T cells sorted from blood, collected in a trial of the OX40 agonist ivuxolimab. The receptors shown here come from an adult with an advanced solid tumor such as melanoma, head and neck, liver or kidney cancer.

V and J are TRBV5-4 and TRBJ2-7; 13 nucleotides align to TRBD2. The V gene's germline CDR1 is SGHNT and CDR2 YYREEE (reference sequence). The CDR3 is 15 amino acids. After removal of 0 bases from V and 7 bases from J, the junction contained 4 bases not matched to a gene. The DNA of the CDR3 is TGTGCCAGCAGCTTGGAGACTAGCGGGGGGCGGGAGCAGTACTTC. It encodes CASSLETSGGREQYF.

This rearrangement joins TRBV7-2 to TRBJ1-1; possible D gene TRBD1, 5 bases. The CDR3 runs 16 residues. V was clipped by 1 base and J by 4 bases, with 16 bases between them. CDR1 SGHTA and CDR2 FQGNSA come from the germline V gene. The CDR3 DNA reads TGTGCCAGCAGCTTAGTGGGTCGGGGGGGAGGCACTGAAGCTTTCTTT. Translating it yields CASSLVGRGGGTEAFF. Based on the CDR3 plus reference TRBV7-2 and TRBJ1-1, the full variable domain is GAGVSQSPSNKVTEKGKDVELRCDPISGHTALYWYRQSLGQGLEFLIYFQGNSAPDKSGLPSDRFSAERTGGSVSTLTIQRTQQEDSAVYLCASSLVGRGGGTEAFFGQGTRLTVV.

The rearrangement joins TRBV5-4 to TRBJ2-7; D is perhaps TRBD1 or TRBD2 (5 bases each). V was pared by 4 bases and J by 2 bases, with 13 bases between. CDR3 size: 14 residues. Germline V gene data show CDR1 as SGHNT and CDR2 as YYREEE (reference sequence). CDR3 sequence: CASSGTGTTYEQYF. The DNA for the CDR3 is TGTGCCAGCAGCGGAACCGGGACCACCTACGAGCAGTACTTC.

The rearrangement joins TRBV27 to TRBJ1-5; a weak D match, TRBD1 (5 bases). The CDR3 extends over 16 amino acids. V lost 2 bases and J lost 0, with 11 bases in between. Germline loops: CDR1 MNHEY, CDR2 SMNVEV (reference sequence). The CDR3 reads CASSLGQPDSNQPQHF. In DNA, the CDR3 is TGTGCCAGCAGTTTAGGACAACCCGATAGCAATCAGCCCCAGCATTTT.

The genes are TRBV6-6 and TRBJ2-1; D gene ambiguous. The germline gives CDR1 MNHNY, CDR2 SVGAGI (reference sequence). The CDR3 sequence is 12 residues long. The V end was cut by 5 bases, the J end by 5 bases, with 7 bases between. The CDR3 is CASSAYDNEQFF. CDR3 DNA sequence: TGTGCCAGCAGTGCGTATGACAATGAGCAGTTCTTC.

The CDR3 loop is CAWSGVAGGSPLHF. The DNA of the CDR3 is TGTGCCTGGAGTGGTGTCGCCGGGGGTTCACCCCTCCACTTT. The J gene is TRBJ1-6, the V gene TRBV30, with D tentatively TRBD1 (5 bases). Looked up from germline, CDR1 is GTSNPN and CDR2 is SVGIG (reference sequence). V gave up 1 base and J gave up 9 bases, with 13 bases separating them. The CDR3 runs to 14 residues.

This chain uses TRBV27 with TRBJ2-7; no reliable D call. V shed 3 bases and J shed 3 bases, with 9 bases lying between them. The CDR3 covers 13 residues. The germline CDR1 and CDR2 sequences are MNHEY and SMNVEV (reference sequence). The CDR3 nucleotides read TGTGCCAGCAGTTTCGGGTCAGACTACGAGCAGTACTTC. Its translation is CASSFGSDYEQYF.

The rearrangement links TRBV7-2 to TRBJ2-1, with D unclear. The CDR3 spans 14 residues. The V end was cut by 1 base, the J end by 8 bases, with 12 bases between. From germline, CDR1 is SGHTA and CDR2 FQGNSA. The CDR3 loop reads CASSLGFSQDEQFF. The CDR3, as DNA: TGTGCCAGCAGCTTAGGGTTTTCGCAGGATGAGCAGTTCTTC.

The CDR3 coding sequence is TGTGCCAGCAGCCATGGGACCGCCGGGGAGCTGTTTTTT. This codes for CASSHGTAGELFF. V usage is TRBV5-6 and J usage is TRBJ2-2; the D call may be TRBD1 or TRBD2 (5 bases each). Trimming left V 4 bases short and J 6 bases short, with 10 bases between. The CDR3 is 13 residues long. Germline V lookup: CDR1 SGHDT, CDR2 YYEEEE.

Worth noting for this clone: At the DNA level, this CDR3 is encoded by other sequences in the same sample as well. The J gene is TRBJ2-1, the V gene TRBV27; no reliable D call. V lost 3 bases, J lost 7 bases, and 4 bases lay in between. The length of the CDR3 is 11 residues. Germline lookup yields CDR1 MNHEY and CDR2 SMNVEV (reference sequence). The CDR3 DNA is TGTGCCAGCAGTTTGGGGAATGAGCAGTTCTTC. Translating gives CASSLGNEQFF.

This chain uses TRBV7-9 with TRBJ1-1; D not certain. This CDR3 comprises 11 residues. Germline CDR1 SEHNR, CDR2 FQNEAQ (reference sequence). Trimming took 5 bases from V and 4 from J, leaving 5 bases between them. The CDR3 spells CASSPGTEAFF. CDR3 DNA: TGTGCCAGCAGCCCTGGCACTGAAGCTTTCTTT.

The genes are TRBV5-4 and TRBJ2-1; 9 bases map to TRBD1. The germline V gene has CDR1 SGHNT and CDR2 YYREEE (reference sequence). Trimming at V came to 6 bases and at J to 7 bases, leaving 11 bases not matched to a gene. The CDR3 sequence is 15 residues long. As DNA, the CDR3 is TGTGCCAGCACCCCGGACAGGGGAAGAGGGAATGAGCAGTTCTTC. This translates into CASTPDRGRGNEQFF. The variable domain in full, with the rest retrieved from reference TRBV5-4 and TRBJ2-1, is ETGVTQSPTHLIKTRGQQVTLRCSSQSGHNTVSWYQQALGQGPQFIFQYYREEENGRGNFPPRFSGLQFPNYSSELNVNALELDDSALYLCASTPDRGRGNEQFFGPGTRLTVL.

The chain employs TRBV9 and TRBJ1-2; the D gene is possibly TRBD1 (5 bases). This CDR3 spans 15 amino acids. CDR1 and CDR2 (germline): SGDLS, YYNGEE. The germline V and J ends were trimmed by 1 base and 4 bases, with 14 bases remaining between them. In DNA, the CDR3 is TGTGCCAGCAGCGTACTCGGGGACCCAATCTATGGCTACACCTTC. The encoded protein is CASSVLGDPIYGYTF.

This chain links TRBV10-1 with TRBJ2-7, with D tentatively TRBD2 (6 bases). CDR1 WNHNN and CDR2 SYGVQD come from the germline V gene (reference sequence). The V end lost 2 bases, the J end lost 4 bases, and 12 bases lay between the germline ends. This CDR3 is 14 amino acids long. CDR3 DNA: TGCGCCAGCAGTGAGGGGGGGAGTAGGTACGAGCAGTACTTC. It translates to CASSEGGSRYEQYF.

The gene calls are TRBV7-3 and TRBJ2-5; 8 nucleotides match TRBD2. Trimming cost V 5 bases and J 1 base; bases outside gene matches: 6. The germline V gene encodes CDR1 SGHTA and CDR2 FQGTGA. The CDR3 totals 15 residues. The CDR3 DNA sequence: TGTGCCAGCAGCCACAGCGGGGGTAGCCAAGAGACCCAGTACTTC. Translating gives CASSHSGGSQETQYF.

This chain connects TRBV15 to TRBJ1-5; maybe TRBD1 (6 bases). CDR1 and CDR2 (germline): LNHNV, YYDKDF (reference sequence). CDR3 size: 15 residues. V was pared by 8 bases and J by 3 bases, with 17 bases between. The chain's CDR3 is CATGMGRQANQPQHF. CDR3 in DNA: TGTGCCACCGGCATGGGAAGACAGGCCAATCAGCCCCAGCATTTT. Using reference TRBV15 and TRBJ1-5 for the parts outside the CDR3, the full variable domain is DAMVIQNPRYQVTQFGKPVTLSCSQTLNHNVMYWYQQKSSQAPKLLFHYYDKDFNNEADTPDNFQSRRPNTSFCFLDIRSPGLGDTAMYLCATGMGRQANQPQHFGDGTRLSIL.

This rearrangement joins TRBV7-2 to TRBJ2-7; 7 nucleotides match TRBD1. Germline lookup yields CDR1 SGHTA and CDR2 FQGNSA. V was pared by 5 bases and J by 2 bases, with 6 bases of the junction left unmatched. The CDR3 has 14 residues. The CDR3 is CASSPPGQAYEQYF. CDR3 nucleotides: TGTGCCAGCAGCCCCCCTGGACAGGCCTACGAGCAGTACTTC.

V usage is TRBV20-1 and J usage is TRBJ2-7; D is undetermined. The germline V gene encodes CDR1 DFQATT and CDR2 SNEGSKA (reference sequence). V was trimmed by 3 bases and J by 7 bases, leaving 7 bases between them. This CDR3 region has 10 residues. The CDR3: CSARWGEQYF. The DNA for the CDR3 is TGCAGTGCTAGGTGGGGTGAGCAGTACTTC.